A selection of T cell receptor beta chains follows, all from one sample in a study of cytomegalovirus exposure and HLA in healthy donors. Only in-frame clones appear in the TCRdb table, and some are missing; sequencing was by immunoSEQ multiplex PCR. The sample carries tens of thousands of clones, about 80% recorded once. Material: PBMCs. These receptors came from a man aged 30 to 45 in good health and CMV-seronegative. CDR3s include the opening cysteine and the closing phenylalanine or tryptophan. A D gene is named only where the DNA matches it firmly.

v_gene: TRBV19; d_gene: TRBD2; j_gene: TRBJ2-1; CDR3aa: CASSELAGIAYNEQFF
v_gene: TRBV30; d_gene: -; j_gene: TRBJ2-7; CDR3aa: CAWADSYEQYF
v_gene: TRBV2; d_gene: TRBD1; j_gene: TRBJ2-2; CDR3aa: CASSDSGTGLAGELFF
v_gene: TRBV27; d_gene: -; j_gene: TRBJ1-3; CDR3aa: CASAWAGSSGNTIYF
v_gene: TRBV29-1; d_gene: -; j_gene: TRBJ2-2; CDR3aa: CSVEKTGPGELFF
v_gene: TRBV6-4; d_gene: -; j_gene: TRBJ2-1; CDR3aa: CASSPEADYNEQFF
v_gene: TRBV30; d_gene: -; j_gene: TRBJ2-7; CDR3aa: CAWSQAGYEQYF
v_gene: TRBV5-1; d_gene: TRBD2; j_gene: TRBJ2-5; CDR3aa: CASSLPSGGVQETQYF
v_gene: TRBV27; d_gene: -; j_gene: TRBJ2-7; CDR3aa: CASSLLQGARGAGEQYF
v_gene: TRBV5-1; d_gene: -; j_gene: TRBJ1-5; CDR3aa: CASSFRESNQPQHF
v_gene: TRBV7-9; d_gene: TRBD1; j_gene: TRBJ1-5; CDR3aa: CASSPDRGGQPQHF
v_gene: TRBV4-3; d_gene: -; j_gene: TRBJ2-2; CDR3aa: CASSISGDSSSGELFF